In this sample, the clone carrying this T cell receptor (beta chain) turned up a few times. The antigen remains unidentified. At one boundary the junction diverges from the germline segment, which might be a read error. Unique molecular identifiers were built into the TCRbeta library. One entry per CDR3 protein, called by TCRdb with MiXCR from the PCR reads. The repertoire holds a few hundred thousand distinct CDR3 sequences, with 10% to 15% as singletons. This sample is part of a study of T-cell reconstitution after alpha-beta-depleted transplantation in children. The CDR3 contains 19 residues. Whole-study results and caveats: Where alpha-beta T cells came from about two months after transplant was reportedly several hundred expanded graft clones.

The material was PBMCs, mostly from graft donor cells, obtained 360 days after TCRalphabeta/CD19-depleted stem cell transplant. The chain uses TRBV12-3 or TRBV12-4 and TRBJ2-1, with TRBD2 identical over 14 bases. This clonotype was sampled from a male patient between 5 and 17 years old who had a stem cell transplant for acute myeloid leukemia, so the T cells may come from the graft donor. The CDR3 bases are TGTACCAGCAGTTTAGCTTTCGGGACTAGCGGGAGAACCTACAATGAGCAGTTCTTC. It translates to CTSSLAFGTSGRTYNEQFF.